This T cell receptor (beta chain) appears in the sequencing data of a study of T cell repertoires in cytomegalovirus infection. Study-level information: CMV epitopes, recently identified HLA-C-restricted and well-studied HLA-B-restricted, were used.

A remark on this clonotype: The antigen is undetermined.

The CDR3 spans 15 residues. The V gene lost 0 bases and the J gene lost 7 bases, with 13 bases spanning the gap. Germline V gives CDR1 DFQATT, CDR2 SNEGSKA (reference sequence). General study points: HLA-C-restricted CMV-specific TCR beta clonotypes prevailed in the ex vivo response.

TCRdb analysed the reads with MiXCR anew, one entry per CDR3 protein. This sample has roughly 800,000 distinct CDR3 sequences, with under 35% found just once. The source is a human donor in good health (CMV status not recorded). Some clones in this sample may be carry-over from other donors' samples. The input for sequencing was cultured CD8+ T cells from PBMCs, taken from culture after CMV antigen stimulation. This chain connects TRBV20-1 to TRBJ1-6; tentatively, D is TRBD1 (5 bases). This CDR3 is CSARDLTDTNSPLHF. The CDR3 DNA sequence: TGCAGTGCTAGAGACCTAACGGACACCAATTCACCCCTCCACTTT.